The 14 T cell receptor beta chains below were found in one sample sequenced in a study of T cells in Graves' hyperthyroidism and ophthalmopathy. Amplified regions were TCR beta CDR3 sequences from RNA transcripts. The HTBI set primed first-round TCR CDR3 RT-PCR. Via MiXCR, TCRdb re-called the multiplex PCR reads, giving one row per CDR3 protein. This table has almost 600,000 distinct CDR3 sequences, 46% appearing once. Material for sequencing was peripheral blood or thyroid tissue (not recorded which). The source is a woman between 18 and 30 years old with Graves' hyperthyroidism.

The gene calls are TRBV7-3 and TRBJ2-6, with TRBD2 matching over 15 bases. The CDR3 contains 19 residues. V lost 5 bases, J lost 2 bases, and 7 bases stayed unmatched. The V gene's germline CDR1 is SGHTA and CDR2 FQGTGA. The CDR3 protein is CASSPGTSGRFTGANVLTF. In DNA form, the CDR3 reads TGTGCCAGCAGCCCTGGGACTAGCGGGAGGTTTACTGGGGCCAACGTCCTGACTTTC.

This chain joins TRBV29-1 and TRBJ1-2, with D tentatively TRBD1 (5 bases). Deletions cut 3 bases from V and 6 bases from J, with 5 bases between. The V gene's germline CDR1 is SQVTM and CDR2 ANQGSEA. The CDR3 spans 10 residues. CDR3 protein: CSVEGDGYTF. CDR3 coding DNA: TGCAGCGTTGAGGGGGATGGCTACACCTTC.

This clonotype was observed at least ten times. The V and J genes are TRBV12-3 or TRBV12-4 and TRBJ2-2; D is perhaps TRBD1 (5 bases). This CDR3 spans 15 amino acids. Between the trimmed V and J ends, which lost 1 base and 3 bases, there was a span of 9 bases. CDR3 DNA sequence: TGTGCCAGCAGTTTAGTTGACAGAGACACCGGGGAGCTGTTTTTT. Translated: CASSLVDRDTGELFF.

This clonotype was observed a few times. The chain has TRBV27 and TRBJ2-5; no definite D call. Trimming removed 8 bases at V and 0 bases at J, with 13 bases between. The CDR3 runs 14 residues. CDR1 is MNHEY, CDR2 SMNVEV, per germline (reference sequence). The CDR3 protein is CASQPRDNQETQYF. In DNA, the CDR3 is TGTGCCAGCCAACCGCGAGACAACCAAGAGACCCAGTACTTC.

This clonotype was recorded at least ten times. The gene calls are TRBV9 and TRBJ1-2; TRBD1 might be the D (5 bases). This CDR3 region has 14 residues. Trimming left V 0 bases short and J 7 bases short, with 13 bases between. The germline V gene encodes CDR1 SGDLS and CDR2 YYNGEE. The CDR3 bases are TGTGCCAGCAGCGTAGACGCGAGGGGAAGTGGCTACACCTTC. Its protein product is CASSVDARGSGYTF.

This chain links TRBV7-3 with TRBJ2-5; maybe TRBD2 (5 bases). From germline, CDR1 is SGHTA and CDR2 FQGTGA. The CDR3 consists of 14 residues. Between the trimmed V and J ends, which lost 3 bases and 5 bases, there was a span of 13 bases. Here the CDR3 reads CASSFEEGLETQYF. The CDR3 DNA follows: TGTGCCAGCAGCTTCGAAGAGGGATTGGAGACCCAGTACTTC.

This clonotype was seen at least ten times. One junction end does not reproduce the germline sequence, and a read error may be involved. The chain uses TRBV2 and TRBJ1-1; D uncertain. Germline V lookup: CDR1 SNHLY, CDR2 FYNNEI. This CDR3 region has 12 residues. The chain's CDR3 is CASSERAAINIF. DNA of the CDR3: TGTGCCAGCAGCGAAAGGGCGGCGATAAACATATTT.

At least ten counts were recorded for this clonotype. CDR3 region: CASSLLSGGYEQYF. CDR3 in DNA: TGTGCCAGCAGCTTGCTTAGCGGAGGCTACGAGCAGTACTTC. The chain carries TRBV5-6 and TRBJ2-7; weak D call: TRBD2 (6 bases). The V end was cut by 1 base, the J end by 3 bases, with 11 bases between. The CDR3 totals 14 residues. Germline CDR1 SGHDT, CDR2 YYEEEE.

This clonotype was counted at least ten times. This chain uses TRBV29-1 with TRBJ1-2; D gene ambiguous. The CDR3 runs to 14 residues. The V and J ends lost 8 bases and 9 bases respectively, with 25 bases between them. The germline gives CDR1 SQVTM, CDR2 ANQGSEA. CDR3: CSTRSRGGLLSYTF. The CDR3, as DNA: TGCAGCACTCGGAGCCGGGGAGGGCTCCTCAGCTACACCTTC.

This clonotype was seen only a few times. The V gene is TRBV6-2 or TRBV6-3, the J gene TRBJ1-2, with D hard to call. CDR1 and CDR2 (germline): MNHEY, SVGEGT. The CDR3 sequence is 11 residues long. Trimming removed 10 bases at V and 8 bases at J, with 14 bases between. The CDR3 loop is CATNQGSGYTF. The CDR3 nucleotides read TGTGCCACCAACCAAGGTAGCGGCTACACCTTC.

The J gene is TRBJ1-1, the V gene TRBV9, with TRBD1 matching 11 bases. V dropped 3 bases and J dropped 6; count of bases not matched to a gene: 10. The CDR3 is 16 residues long. Germline lookup yields CDR1 SGDLS and CDR2 YYNGEE. CDR3 loop: CASSESGTGGAPEAFF. In DNA form, the CDR3 reads TGTGCCAGCAGCGAATCCGGGACAGGGGGGGCTCCTGAAGCTTTCTTT.

The CDR3 sequence: CASSATGMGNQPQHF. The CDR3 bases are TGTGCCAGCAGTGCGACAGGTATGGGCAATCAGCCCCAGCATTTT. V gene TRBV2 combines with J gene TRBJ1-5; tentatively, D is TRBD1 (6 bases). The CDR3 loop spans 15 amino acids. Trimming stripped 4 bases from V and 2 bases from J, with 12 bases between. Germline CDR1 reads SNHLY; CDR2 reads FYNNEI.

This clonotype was observed at least ten times. The J gene is TRBJ1-2, the V gene TRBV12-3 or TRBV12-4; D gene ambiguous. CDR3 size: 14 residues. V was cut by 2 bases and J by 4 bases, with 11 bases left in between. For the CDR3, the DNA is TGTGCCAGCAGTTTAAGAACGGAAGTCTATGGCTACACCTTC. It codes for CASSLRTEVYGYTF.

This chain joins TRBV20-1 and TRBJ2-7, with TRBD2 matching 9 bases. Germline values: CDR1 DFQATT, CDR2 SNEGSKA (reference sequence). V was clipped by 8 bases and J by 7 bases; unmatched bases: 9. The CDR3 runs to 12 residues. In nucleotides, the CDR3 is TGCAGTTTTGGCGGGAGGGCCGAGGAGCAGTACTTC. Protein sequence: CSFGGRAEEQYF.